This paragraph covers one T cell receptor (beta chain) sequence. Its antigen remains unidentified. The method was immunoSEQ multiplex PCR; TCRdb's version includes in-frame clones alone and lacks a portion of them. The top ten hold roughly 1.1% of the sample, which has about 2 million clones, approximately 94% seen once. CD45RO-negative, CCR7-selected cells formed the naive CD8 fraction, which excluded terminally differentiated effector memory CD45RA+ cells. V dropped 4 bases and J dropped 6; count of bases not matched to a gene: 6. Germline V gene sequence: CDR1 SGHNT, CDR2 YYREEE (reference sequence). The CDR3 spans 14 residues. The sample comes from a study of shared clonotypes between healthy human individuals. Study-level findings and limits: In a handful of donors, about 5% of naive CD4 clonotypes appeared in common.

This sequence joins TRBV5-4 and TRBJ1-5; 8 bases are a match to TRBD1. The sequenced sample was naive CD8+ T cells sorted from blood. This sequence originates from a man younger than 35 in good health. CDR3 region: CASSPDRGGQPQHF. The CDR3 nucleotides read TGTGCCAGCAGCCCCGACAGGGGTGGTCAGCCCCAGCATTTT.